This entry is about one T cell receptor beta chain. The antigen is unknown. The data belong to a study of STAT5B mutations in CD4+ large granular lymphocyte leukemia. Study-level findings and limits: Patient CD4-sorted repertoires looked more clonal than healthy CD4+ repertoires, even without putative leukemic clones.

This was a survey-level run. Here immunoSEQ multiplex PCR was the method, and the copy in TCRdb shows in-frame clones only, minus some. The table records 32,000 or so clones, around 80% of them present only once. CDR3 length: 13 amino acids. The germline CDR1 and CDR2 sequences are LGHNA and YSLEER. V lost 8 bases, J lost 7 bases, and 12 bases lay in between. The chain is built from TRBV4-3 and TRBJ1-6; tentative D call: TRBD1 (6 bases). The sequencing input was CD4+ T cells from blood buffy coats. The TCR sequence derives from a human donor in good health. The CDR3 DNA follows: TGCGCCAGCCGTCTGGGGACAAATTCACCCCTCCACTTT. Translated, it gives CASRLGTNSPLHF.